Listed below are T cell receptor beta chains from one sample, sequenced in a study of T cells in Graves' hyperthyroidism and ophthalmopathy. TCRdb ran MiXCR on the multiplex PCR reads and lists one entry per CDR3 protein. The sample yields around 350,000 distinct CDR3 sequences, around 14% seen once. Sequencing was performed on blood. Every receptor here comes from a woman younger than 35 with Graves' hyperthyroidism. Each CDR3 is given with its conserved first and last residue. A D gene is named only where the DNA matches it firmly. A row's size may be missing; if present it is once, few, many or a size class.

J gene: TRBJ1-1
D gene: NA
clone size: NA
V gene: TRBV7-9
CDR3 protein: CASSGGGSWTEAFF
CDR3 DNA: TGTGCCAGCAGCGGGGGGGGGTCGTGGACTGAAGCTTTCTTT

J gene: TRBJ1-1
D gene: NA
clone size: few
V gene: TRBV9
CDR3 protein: CASSVGSGAGTEAFF
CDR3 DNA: TGTGCCAGCAGCGTAGGGTCTGGGGCCGGGACTGAAGCTTTCTTT

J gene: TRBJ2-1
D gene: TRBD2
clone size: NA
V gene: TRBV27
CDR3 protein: CASSSRTSGTHTYNEQFF
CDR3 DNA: TGTGCCAGCAGTTCTCGGACTAGCGGGACCCACACCTACAATGAGCAGTTCTTC

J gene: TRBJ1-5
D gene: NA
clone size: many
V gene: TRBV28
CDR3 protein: CASRTHRGRRNQPQHF
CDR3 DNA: TGTGCCAGCAGAACCCACCGGGGGCGACGCAATCAGCCCCAGCATTTT

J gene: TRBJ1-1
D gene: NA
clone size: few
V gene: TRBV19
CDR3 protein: CASSIWPNTEAFF
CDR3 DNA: TGTGCCAGTAGTATATGGCCGAACACTGAAGCTTTCTTT

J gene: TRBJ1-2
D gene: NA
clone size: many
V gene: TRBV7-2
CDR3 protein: CASSRQGTGGYTF
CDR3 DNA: TGTGCCAGCAGCAGGCAGGGGACGGGGGGCTACACCTTC

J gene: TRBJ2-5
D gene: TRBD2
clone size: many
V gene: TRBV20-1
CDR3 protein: CSAIAGGGETQYF
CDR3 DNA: TGCAGTGCTATAGCGGGGGGGGGAGAGACCCAGTACTTC

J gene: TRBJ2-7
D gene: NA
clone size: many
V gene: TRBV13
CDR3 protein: CASSAPVGARPYEQYF
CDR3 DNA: TGTGCCAGCAGCGCCCCGGTGGGCGCAAGACCCTACGAGCAGTACTTC

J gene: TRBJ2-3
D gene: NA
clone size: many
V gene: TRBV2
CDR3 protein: CALSRTGPDTQYF
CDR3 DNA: TGTGCCCTCAGCAGGACGGGACCAGATACGCAGTATTTT

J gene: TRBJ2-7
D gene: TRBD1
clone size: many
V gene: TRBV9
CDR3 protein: CASSIGWDSSYEQYF
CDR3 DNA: TGTGCCAGCAGCATAGGGTGGGACAGCTCCTACGAGCAGTACTTC

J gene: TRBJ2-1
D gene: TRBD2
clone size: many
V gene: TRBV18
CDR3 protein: CASSPQNRGGNEQFF
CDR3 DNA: TGTGCCAGCTCACCGCAGAATCGGGGGGGCAATGAGCAGTTCTTC

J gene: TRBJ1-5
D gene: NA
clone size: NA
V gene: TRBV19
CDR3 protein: CASSATANDNQPQHF
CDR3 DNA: TGTGCCAGTAGTGCGACAGCAAACGACAATCAGCCCCAGCATTTT

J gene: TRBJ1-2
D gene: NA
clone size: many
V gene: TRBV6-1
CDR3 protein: CASRQDAANYGYTF
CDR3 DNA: TGTGCCAGCAGACAGGACGCCGCTAACTATGGCTACACCTTC

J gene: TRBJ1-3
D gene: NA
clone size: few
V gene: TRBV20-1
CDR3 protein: CSAPTGLSGNTIYF
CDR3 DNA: TGCAGTGCTCCGACAGGCCTCTCTGGAAACACCATATATTTT

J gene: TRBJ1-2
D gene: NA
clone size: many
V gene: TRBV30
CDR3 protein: CAWSVWRTGTDGYTF
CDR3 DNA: TGTGCCTGGAGTGTGTGGCGAACCGGGACGGATGGCTACACCTTC

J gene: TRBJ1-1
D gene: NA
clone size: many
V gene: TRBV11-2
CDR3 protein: CASSFSGRWNTEAFF
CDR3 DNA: TGTGCCAGCAGCTTCTCAGGGAGGTGGAACACTGAAGCTTTCTTT

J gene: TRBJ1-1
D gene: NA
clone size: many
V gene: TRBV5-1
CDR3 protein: CASSLTEQGNTEAFF
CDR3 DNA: TGCGCCAGCAGCTTGACAGAACAGGGGAACACTGAAGCTTTCTTT

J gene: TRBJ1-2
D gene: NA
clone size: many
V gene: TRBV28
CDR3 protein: CASSRVGYGYTF
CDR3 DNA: TGTGCCAGCAGTAGGGTCGGCTATGGCTACACCTTC

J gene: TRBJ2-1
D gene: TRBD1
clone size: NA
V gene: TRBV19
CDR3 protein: CASSTTQGGEQFF
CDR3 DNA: TGTGCCAGTAGTACTACACAGGGGGGTGAGCAGTTCTTC

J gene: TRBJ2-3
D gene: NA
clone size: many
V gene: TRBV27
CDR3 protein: CASSGAPGAVADTQYF
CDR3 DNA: TGTGCCAGCAGCGGAGCCCCAGGGGCAGTTGCAGATACGCAGTATTTT

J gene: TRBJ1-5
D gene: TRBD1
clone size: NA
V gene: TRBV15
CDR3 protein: CATSRDREADQPQHF
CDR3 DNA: TGTGCCACCAGCAGGGACAGGGAGGCGGATCAGCCCCAGCATTTT

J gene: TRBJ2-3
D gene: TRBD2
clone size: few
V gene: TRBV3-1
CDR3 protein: CASSLSGGPNTQYF
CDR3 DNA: TGTGCCAGCAGCCTGAGCGGGGGACCCAATACGCAGTATTTT

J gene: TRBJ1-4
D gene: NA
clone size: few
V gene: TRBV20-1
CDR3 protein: CSAGGLDEKLFF
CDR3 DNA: TGCAGTGCTGGAGGGTTGGATGAAAAACTGTTTTTT

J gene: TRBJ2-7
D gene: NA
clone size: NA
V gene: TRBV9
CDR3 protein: CASSVGRGEQYF
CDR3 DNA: TGTGCCAGCAGCGTAGGAAGGGGCGAGCAGTACTTC

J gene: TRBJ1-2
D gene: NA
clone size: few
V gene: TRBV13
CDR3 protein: CASSVSGTSTFDGYTF
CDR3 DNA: TGTGCCAGCAGCGTCTCCGGGACCTCAACGTTCGACGGCTACACCTTC

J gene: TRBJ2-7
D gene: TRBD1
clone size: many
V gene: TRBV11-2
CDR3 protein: CASSLYRGRDEQYF
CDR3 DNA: TGTGCCAGCAGCTTATACAGGGGGCGAGACGAGCAGTACTTC

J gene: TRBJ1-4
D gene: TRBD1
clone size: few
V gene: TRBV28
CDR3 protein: CASSLGTGVAEKLFF
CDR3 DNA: TGTGCCAGCAGTTTGGGGACAGGTGTTGCTGAAAAACTGTTTTTT

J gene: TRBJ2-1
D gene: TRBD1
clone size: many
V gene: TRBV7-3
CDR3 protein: CASSFTGGLYNEQFF
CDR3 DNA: TGTGCCAGCAGCTTTACAGGGGGCCTCTACAATGAGCAGTTCTTC